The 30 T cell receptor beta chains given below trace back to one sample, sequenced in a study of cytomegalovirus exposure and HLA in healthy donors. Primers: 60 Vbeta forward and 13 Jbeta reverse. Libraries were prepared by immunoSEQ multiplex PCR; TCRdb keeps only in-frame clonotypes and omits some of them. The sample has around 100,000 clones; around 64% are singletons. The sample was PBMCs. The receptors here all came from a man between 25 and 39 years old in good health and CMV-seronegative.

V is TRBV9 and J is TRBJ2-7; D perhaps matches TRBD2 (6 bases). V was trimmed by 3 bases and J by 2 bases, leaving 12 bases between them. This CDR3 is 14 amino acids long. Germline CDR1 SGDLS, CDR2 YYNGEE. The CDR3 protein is CASSGAGPTYEQYF. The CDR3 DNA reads TGTGCCAGCAGCGGGGCGGGACCCACCTACGAGCAGTACTTC.

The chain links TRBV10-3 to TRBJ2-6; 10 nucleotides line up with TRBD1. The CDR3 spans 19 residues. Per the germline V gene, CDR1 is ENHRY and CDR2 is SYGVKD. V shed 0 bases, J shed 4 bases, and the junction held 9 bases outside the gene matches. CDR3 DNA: TGTGCCATCAGTGAGTCGACGGTGACAGGGGGCGCCGGGGCCAACGTCCTGACTTTC. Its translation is CAISESTVTGGAGANVLTF.

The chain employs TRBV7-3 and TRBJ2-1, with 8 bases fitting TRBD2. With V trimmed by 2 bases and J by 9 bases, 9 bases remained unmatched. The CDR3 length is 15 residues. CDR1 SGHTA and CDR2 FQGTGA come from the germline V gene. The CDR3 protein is CASSLLPSGWIEQFF. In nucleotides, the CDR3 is TGTGCCAGCAGCTTATTACCTAGCGGGTGGATTGAGCAGTTCTTC.

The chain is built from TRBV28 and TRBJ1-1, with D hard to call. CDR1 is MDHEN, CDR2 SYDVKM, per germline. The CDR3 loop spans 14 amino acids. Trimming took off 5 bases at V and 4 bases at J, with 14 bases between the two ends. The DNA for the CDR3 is TGTGCCAGCAGTGTCAGGATAATGAGCACTGAAGCTTTCTTT. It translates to CASSVRIMSTEAFF.

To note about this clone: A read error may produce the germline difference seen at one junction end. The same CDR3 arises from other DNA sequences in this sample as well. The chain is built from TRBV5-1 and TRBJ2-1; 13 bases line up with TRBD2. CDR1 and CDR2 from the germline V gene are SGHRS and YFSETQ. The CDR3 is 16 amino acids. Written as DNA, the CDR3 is TGTGCCAGCAGCTTGTGGGGGACTAGCGGGGACAATGAGCAGTTCTTC. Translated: CASSLWGTSGDNEQFF. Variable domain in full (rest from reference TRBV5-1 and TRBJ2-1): KAGVTQTPRYLIKTRGQQVTLSCSPISGHRSVSWYQQTPGQGLQFLFEYFSETQRNKGNFPGRFSGRQFSNSRSEMNVSTLELGDSALYLCASSLWGTSGDNEQFFGPGTRLTVL.

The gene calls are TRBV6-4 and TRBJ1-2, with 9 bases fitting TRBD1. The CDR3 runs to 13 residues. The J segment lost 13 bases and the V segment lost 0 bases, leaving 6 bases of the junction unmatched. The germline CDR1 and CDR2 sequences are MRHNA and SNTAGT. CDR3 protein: CASSDSPGQGFTF. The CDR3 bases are TGTGCCAGCAGTGACTCCCCGGGACAGGGTTTCACCTTC.

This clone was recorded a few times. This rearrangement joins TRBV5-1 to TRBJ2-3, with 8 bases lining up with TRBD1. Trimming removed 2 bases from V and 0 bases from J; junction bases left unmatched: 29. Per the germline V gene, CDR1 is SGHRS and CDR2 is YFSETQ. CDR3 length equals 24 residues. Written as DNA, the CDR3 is TGCGCCAGCAGCTTAGCAAACCTCAGGGGGCCCAGGTTCCAAGTTGAAGCGAGCACAGATACGCAGTATTTT. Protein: CASSLANLRGPRFQVEASTDTQYF.

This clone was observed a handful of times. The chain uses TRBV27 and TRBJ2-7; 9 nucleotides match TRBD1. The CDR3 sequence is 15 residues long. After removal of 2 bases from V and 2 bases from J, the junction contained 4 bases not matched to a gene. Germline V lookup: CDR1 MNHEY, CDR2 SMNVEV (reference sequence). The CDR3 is CASSLRGTGPYEQYF. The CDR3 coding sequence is TGTGCCAGCAGTTTAAGGGGGACAGGGCCCTACGAGCAGTACTTC.

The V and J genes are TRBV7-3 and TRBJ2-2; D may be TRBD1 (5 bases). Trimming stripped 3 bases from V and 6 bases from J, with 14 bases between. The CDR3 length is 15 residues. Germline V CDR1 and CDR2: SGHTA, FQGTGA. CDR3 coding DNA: TGTGCCAGCAGCTTGGGCCAGGGATCATCCGGGGAGCTGTTTTTT. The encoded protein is CASSLGQGSSGELFF. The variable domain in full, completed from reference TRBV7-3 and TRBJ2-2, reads GAGVSQTPSNKVTEKGKYVELRCDPISGHTALYWYRQSLGQGPEFLIYFQGTGAADDSGLPNDRFFAVRPEGSVSTLKIQRTERGDSAVYLCASSLGQGSSGELFFGEGSRLTVL.

CDR3 amino acids: CASSYGPASSYEQYF. In DNA form, the CDR3 reads TGTGCCAGCAGCTATGGGCCGGCGAGCTCCTACGAGCAGTACTTC. This sequence joins TRBV4-2 and TRBJ2-7; D unresolved. CDR3 length equals 15 residues. The germline CDR1 and CDR2 sequences are LGHNA and YNFKEQ. Trimming cost V 5 bases and J 0 bases, with 14 bases left between them.

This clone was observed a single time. In DNA form, the CDR3 reads TGTGCCAGCAGAGCTGGCCCCCTAGCGGGGGGGGACTCCACAGATACGCAGTATTTT. Translating it yields CASRAGPLAGGDSTDTQYF. The chain joins TRBV7-9 to TRBJ2-3; 12 bases match TRBD2. Trimming at V came to 6 bases and at J to 2 bases, leaving 15 bases not matched to a gene. The CDR3 is 19 amino acids. Per germline, CDR1 SEHNR and CDR2 FQNEAQ (reference sequence).

The CDR3 nucleotides read TGTGCCAGCAGTTTAGAGGGAGGCCAAGAGACCCAGTACTTC. This translates into CASSLEGGQETQYF. The J gene is TRBJ2-5, the V gene TRBV6-5; TRBD2 is a possible D gene (6 bases). Trimming cost V 4 bases and J 1 base, with 10 bases left between them. CDR3 length: 14 amino acids. CDR1 MNHEY and CDR2 SVGAGI come from the germline V gene.

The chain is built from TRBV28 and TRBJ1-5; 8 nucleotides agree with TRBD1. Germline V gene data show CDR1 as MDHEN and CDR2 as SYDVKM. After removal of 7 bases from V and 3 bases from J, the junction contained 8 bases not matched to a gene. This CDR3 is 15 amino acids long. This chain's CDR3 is CASTQQGVYNQPQHF. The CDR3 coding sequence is TGTGCCAGCACCCAACAGGGGGTGTACAATCAGCCCCAGCATTTT.

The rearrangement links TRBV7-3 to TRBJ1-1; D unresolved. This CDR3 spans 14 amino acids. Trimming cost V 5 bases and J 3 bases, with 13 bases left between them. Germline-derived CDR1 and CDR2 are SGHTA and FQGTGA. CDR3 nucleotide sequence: TGTGCCAGCAGCCAACCGGACGGGGACACTGAAGCTTTCTTT. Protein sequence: CASSQPDGDTEAFF.

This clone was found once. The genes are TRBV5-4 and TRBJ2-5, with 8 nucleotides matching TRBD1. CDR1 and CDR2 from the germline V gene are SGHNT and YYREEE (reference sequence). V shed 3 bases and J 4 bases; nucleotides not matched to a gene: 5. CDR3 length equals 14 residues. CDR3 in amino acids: CASSYQGAGETQYF. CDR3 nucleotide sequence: TGTGCCAGCAGCTATCAGGGGGCTGGAGAGACCCAGTACTTC.

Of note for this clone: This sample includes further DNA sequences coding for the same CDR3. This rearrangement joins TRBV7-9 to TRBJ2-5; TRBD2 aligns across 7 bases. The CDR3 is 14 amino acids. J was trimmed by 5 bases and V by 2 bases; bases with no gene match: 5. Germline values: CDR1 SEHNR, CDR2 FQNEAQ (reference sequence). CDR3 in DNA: TGTGCCAGCAGCTTAATCCTCGGGGGGGAGACCCAGTACTTC. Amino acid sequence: CASSLILGGETQYF.

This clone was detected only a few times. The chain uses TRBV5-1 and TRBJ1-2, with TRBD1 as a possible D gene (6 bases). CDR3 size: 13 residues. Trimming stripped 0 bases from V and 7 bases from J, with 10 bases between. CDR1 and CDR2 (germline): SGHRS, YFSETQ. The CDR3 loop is CASSLDAGAGYTF. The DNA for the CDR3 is TGCGCCAGCAGCTTGGACGCAGGGGCTGGCTACACCTTC.

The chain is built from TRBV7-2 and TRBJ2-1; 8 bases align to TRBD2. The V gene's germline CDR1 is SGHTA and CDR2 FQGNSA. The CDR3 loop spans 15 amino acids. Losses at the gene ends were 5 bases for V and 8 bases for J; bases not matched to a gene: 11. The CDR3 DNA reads TGTGCCAGCAGCCTTGGGAGCGGGGGACTTTATGAGCAGTTCTTC. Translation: CASSLGSGGLYEQFF. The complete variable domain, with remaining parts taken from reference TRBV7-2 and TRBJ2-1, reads GAGVSQSPSNKVTEKGKDVELRCDPISGHTALYWYRQSLGQGLEFLIYFQGNSAPDKSGLPSDRFSAERTGGSVSTLTIQRTQQEDSAVYLCASSLGSGGLYEQFFGPGTRLTVL.

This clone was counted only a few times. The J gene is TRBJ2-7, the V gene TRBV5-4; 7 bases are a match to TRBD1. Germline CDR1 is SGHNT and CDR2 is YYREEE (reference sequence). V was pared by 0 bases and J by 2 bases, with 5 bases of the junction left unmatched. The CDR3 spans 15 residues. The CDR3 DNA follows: TGTGCCAGCAGCTTGGCAGGACAGGACACCTACGAGCAGTACTTC. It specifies CASSLAGQDTYEQYF.

The DNA for the CDR3 is TGTGCCAGCAGGATTAGACAACAGGGGAATCAGCCCCAGCATTTT. It specifies CASRIRQQGNQPQHF. The chain has TRBV28 and TRBJ1-5; 7 nucleotides match TRBD1. V shed 6 bases and J 4 bases; nucleotides not matched to a gene: 9. The CDR3 extends over 15 amino acids. The V gene's germline CDR1 is MDHEN and CDR2 SYDVKM.

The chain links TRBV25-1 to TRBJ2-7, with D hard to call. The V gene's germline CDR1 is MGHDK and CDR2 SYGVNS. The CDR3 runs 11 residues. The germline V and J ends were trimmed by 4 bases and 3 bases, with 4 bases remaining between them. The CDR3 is CASSALYEQYF. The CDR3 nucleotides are TGTGCCAGCAGTGCCCTCTACGAGCAGTACTTC.

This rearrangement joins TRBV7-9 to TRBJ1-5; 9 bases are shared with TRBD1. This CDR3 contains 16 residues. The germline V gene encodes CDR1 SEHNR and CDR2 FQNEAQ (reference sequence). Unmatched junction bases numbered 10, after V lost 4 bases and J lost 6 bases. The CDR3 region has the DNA TGTGCCAGCAGCTCAGACCGGGACAGGGAATTTCAGCCCCAGCATTTT. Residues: CASSSDRDREFQPQHF.

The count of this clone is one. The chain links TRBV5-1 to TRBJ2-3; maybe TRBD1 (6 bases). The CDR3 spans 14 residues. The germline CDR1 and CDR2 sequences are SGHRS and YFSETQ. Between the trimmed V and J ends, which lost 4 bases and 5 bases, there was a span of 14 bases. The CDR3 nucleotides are TGCGCCAGCAGCCTCCCGGACAGTGAAGATACGCAGTATTTT. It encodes CASSLPDSEDTQYF.

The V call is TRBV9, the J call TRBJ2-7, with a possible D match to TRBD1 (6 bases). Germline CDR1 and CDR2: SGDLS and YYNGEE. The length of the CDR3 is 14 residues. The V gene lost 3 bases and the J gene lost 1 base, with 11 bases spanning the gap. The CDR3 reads CASSEQGKSYEQYF. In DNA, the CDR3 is TGTGCCAGCAGCGAACAGGGAAAATCCTACGAGCAGTACTTC. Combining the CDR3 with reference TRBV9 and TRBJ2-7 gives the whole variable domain DSGVTQTPKHLITATGQRVTLRCSPRSGDLSVYWYQQSLDQGLQFLIQYYNGEERAKGNILERFSAQQFPDLHSELNLSSLELGDSALYFCASSEQGKSYEQYFGPGTRLTVT.

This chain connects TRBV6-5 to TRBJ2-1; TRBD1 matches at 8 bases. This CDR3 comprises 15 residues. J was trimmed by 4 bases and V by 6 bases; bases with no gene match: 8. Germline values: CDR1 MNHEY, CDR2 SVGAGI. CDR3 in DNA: TGTGCCAGCAGCCTCGACAGGGGCCAATACAATGAGCAGTTCTTC. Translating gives CASSLDRGQYNEQFF.

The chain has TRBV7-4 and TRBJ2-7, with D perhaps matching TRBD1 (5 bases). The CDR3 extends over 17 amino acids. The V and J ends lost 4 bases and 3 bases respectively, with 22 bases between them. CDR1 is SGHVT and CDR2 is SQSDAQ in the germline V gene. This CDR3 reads CASSYQGRQSPCYEQYF. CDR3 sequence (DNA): TGTGCCAGCAGCTACCAGGGTAGGCAGAGCCCATGCTACGAGCAGTACTTC.

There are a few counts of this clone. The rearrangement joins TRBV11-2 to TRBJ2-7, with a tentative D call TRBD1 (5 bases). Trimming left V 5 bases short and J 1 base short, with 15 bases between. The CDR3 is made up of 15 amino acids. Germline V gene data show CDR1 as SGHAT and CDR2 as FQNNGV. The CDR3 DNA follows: TGTGCCAGCAGCCCTAGTGGACAAATTTCCTACGAGCAGTACTTC. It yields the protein CASSPSGQISYEQYF.

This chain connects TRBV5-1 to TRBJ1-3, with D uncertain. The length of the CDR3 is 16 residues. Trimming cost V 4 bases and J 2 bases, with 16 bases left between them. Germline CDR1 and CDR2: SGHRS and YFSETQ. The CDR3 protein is CASSKGRVVTGNTIYF. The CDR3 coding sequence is TGCGCCAGCAGCAAAGGGAGAGTGGTGACTGGAAACACCATATATTTT.

This CDR3 is CASSLRTSGSYEQYF. The CDR3 region has the DNA TGTGCCAGCAGTTTACGGACTAGCGGCTCCTACGAGCAGTACTTC. The chain couples TRBV27 to TRBJ2-7; 10 bases map to TRBD2. Per germline, CDR1 MNHEY and CDR2 SMNVEV (reference sequence). With 2 bases clipped from V and 0 bases from J, the junction kept 1 base outside the gene matches. The CDR3 has 15 residues.

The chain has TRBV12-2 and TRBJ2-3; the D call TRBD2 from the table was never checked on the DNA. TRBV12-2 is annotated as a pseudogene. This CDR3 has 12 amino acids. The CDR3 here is CARGFRADTQYF. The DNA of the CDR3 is TGTGCAAGAGGTTTTCGGGCAGATACGCAGTATTTT.